The sequence of this T cell receptor beta chain was determined in a study of CD8 T cell repertoires and HIV-1 epitope variants. Background on the study: Controls were a CMV, EBV and flu peptide pool, Ebola AY9 negative control, and no-peptide well.

In germline, CDR1 is SGHRS, CDR2 YFSETQ. This CDR3 has 13 residues. V dropped 6 bases and J dropped 7 bases, with 16 bases sitting between them. Generated by immunoSEQ multiplex PCR, the TCRdb table keeps only in-frame clones and is missing some. The sample gives under 100,000 clones, roughly 77% of which show up once; roughly 25% is in the top ten. This sequence joins TRBV5-1 and TRBJ1-1; D unresolved. Sequencing was carried out using uncultured baseline CD8+ T cells from peripheral blood mononuclear cells (PBMCs). This clonotype originated in a male donor with HIV. CDR3 nucleotides: TGCGCCAGCACTCCCCTCGGGAGTTTTGAAGCTTTCTTT. Protein sequence: CASTPLGSFEAFF.